This TCR beta chain was sequenced for a study of T cell responses to AZD1222 COVID-19 vaccine. Study background: Pooling was applied to second doses at about 4 or about 12 weeks. Findings of the study overall: Repertoires were obtained solely post-peak T cell response.

Using immunoSEQ multiplex PCR, the repertoire was profiled, and TCRdb retains in-frame clones only, with some absent. The data hold roughly 110,000 clones, with under 95% observed a single time. To note about this clone: Its antigen is not known.

In germline, CDR1 is SGHAT, CDR2 FQNNGV. Trimming stripped 5 bases from V and 10 bases from J, with 20 bases between. The CDR3 runs 14 residues. The genes are TRBV11-2 and TRBJ1-1; D not certain. This specimen consisted of peripheral blood, obtained on day 0 of AZD1222 vaccination. The TCR was taken from an adult in good health. CDR3 sequence: CASSTSGQAKVAFF. The CDR3 region has the DNA TGTGCCAGCAGCACCTCTGGGCAGGCGAAGGTAGCTTTCTTT.